The 9 T cell receptor beta chains in this list originate from one sample, sequenced in a study of T cell responses to AZD1222 COVID-19 vaccine. Data came from immunoSEQ multiplex PCR; TCRdb stores just in-frame clones and leaves some out. The sample lists some 100,000 clones, around 89% occurring once. The material sequenced was peripheral blood, taken 28 days after the second AZD1222 dose. The receptors stem from an adult who received the AZD1222 COVID-19 vaccine.

V and J are TRBV7-9 and TRBJ1-1; D gene unclear. The germline V gene encodes CDR1 SEHNR and CDR2 FQNEAQ (reference sequence). The CDR3 has 13 amino acids. V lost 5 bases to trimming and J lost 6 bases, with 13 bases between them. Here the CDR3 DNA reads TGTGCCAGCAGCGTCGCGGGTGGGGCTGAAGCTTTCTTT. Protein sequence: CASSVAGGAEAFF.

This rearrangement joins TRBV12-3 or TRBV12-4 to TRBJ2-3; D gene unclear. CDR3 length equals 12 residues. Trimming removed 2 bases from V and 5 bases from J, with 5 bases in between. The CDR3 DNA sequence: TGTGCCAGCAGTTTAACGAGAGATACGCAGTATTTT. It codes for CASSLTRDTQYF.

The chain employs TRBV29-1 and TRBJ2-5; 7 bases are a match to TRBD2. Germline loops: CDR1 SQVTM, CDR2 ANQGSEA. The CDR3 is 13 amino acids. The V and J ends lost 3 bases and 2 bases, in that order; junction bases with no gene match: 3. The CDR3 DNA sequence: TGCAGCGTTGATGGGGGGGGGCAAGAGACCCAGTACTTC. Translation: CSVDGGGQETQYF.

The chain is built from TRBV11-2 and TRBJ2-7; 9 bases are a match to TRBD1. Unmatched junction bases numbered 4, after V lost 4 bases and J lost 9 bases. The CDR3 covers 12 residues. Germline CDR1 reads SGHAT; CDR2 reads FQNNGV. This CDR3 is CASSYRGQGQYF. The CDR3 DNA is TGTGCCAGCAGCTACAGGGGGCAAGGGCAGTACTTC.

The J gene is TRBJ2-7, the V gene TRBV9, with 7 positions matching TRBD2. V lost 3 bases to trimming and J lost 3 bases; unmatched junction nucleotides: 6. This CDR3 contains 14 residues. Germline V gives CDR1 SGDLS, CDR2 YYNGEE. The chain's CDR3 is CASSEGGGSYEQYF. Written as DNA, the CDR3 is TGTGCCAGCAGCGAGGGCGGCGGGAGCTACGAGCAGTACTTC.

The chain is built from TRBV13 and TRBJ2-1; TRBD1 matches 9 bases. After removal of 4 bases from V and 2 bases from J, the junction contained 3 bases not matched to a gene. Germline V lookup: CDR1 PRHDT, CDR2 FYEKMQ (reference sequence). The CDR3 has 15 amino acids. The CDR3 DNA follows: TGTGCCAGCAGCTCCAGGGACAGGGCCTACAATGAGCAGTTCTTC. This gives the protein CASSSRDRAYNEQFF.

CDR3 sequence (DNA): TGTGCCAGCAGCTCAGCCCGCGCCCTACGGGACAATGAGCAGTTCTTC. Its protein product is CASSSARALRDNEQFF. The chain combines TRBV11-2 with TRBJ2-1; D uncertain. The CDR3 spans 16 residues. V was pared by 4 bases and J by 5 bases, with 18 bases between. Germline V gene lookup returns CDR1 SGHAT and CDR2 FQNNGV.

The V and J genes are TRBV10-1 and TRBJ1-3; a weak D match, TRBD1 (6 bases). V gave up 6 bases and J gave up 1 base, with 13 bases separating them. The length of the CDR3 is 15 residues. The germline V gene has CDR1 WNHNN and CDR2 SYGVQD (reference sequence). The chain's CDR3 is CASSSDRPSGNTIYF. The DNA of the CDR3 is TGCGCCAGCAGCAGTGACAGGCCGTCTGGAAACACCATATATTTT.

The gene calls are TRBV6-5 and TRBJ2-7, with D possibly being TRBD1 (5 bases). V shed 0 bases and J shed 3 bases, with 12 bases lying between them. This CDR3 spans 15 amino acids. Germline loops: CDR1 MNHEY, CDR2 SVGAGI. CDR3 loop: CASSYSGQLNYEQYF. The CDR3 nucleotides are TGTGCCAGCAGTTACTCGGGGCAGTTGAACTACGAGCAGTACTTC.